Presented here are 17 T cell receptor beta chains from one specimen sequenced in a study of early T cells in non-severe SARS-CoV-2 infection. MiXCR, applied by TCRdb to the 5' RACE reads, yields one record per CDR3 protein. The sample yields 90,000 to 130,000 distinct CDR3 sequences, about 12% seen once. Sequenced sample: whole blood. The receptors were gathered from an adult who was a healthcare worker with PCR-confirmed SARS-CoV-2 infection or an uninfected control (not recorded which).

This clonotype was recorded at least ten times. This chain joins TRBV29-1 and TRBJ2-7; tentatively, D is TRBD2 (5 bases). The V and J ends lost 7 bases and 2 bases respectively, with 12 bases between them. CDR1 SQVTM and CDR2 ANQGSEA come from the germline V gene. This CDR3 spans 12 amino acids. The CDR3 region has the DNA TGCAGCGCCGAGGGCCATGCCTACGAGCAGTACTTC. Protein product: CSAEGHAYEQYF.

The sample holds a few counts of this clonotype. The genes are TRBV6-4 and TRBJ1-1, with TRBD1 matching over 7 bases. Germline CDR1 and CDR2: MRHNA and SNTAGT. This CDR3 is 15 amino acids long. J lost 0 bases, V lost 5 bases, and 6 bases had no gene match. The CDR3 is CASSPQGGVNTEAFF. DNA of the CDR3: TGTGCCAGCAGTCCCCAGGGGGGGGTGAACACTGAAGCTTTCTTT.

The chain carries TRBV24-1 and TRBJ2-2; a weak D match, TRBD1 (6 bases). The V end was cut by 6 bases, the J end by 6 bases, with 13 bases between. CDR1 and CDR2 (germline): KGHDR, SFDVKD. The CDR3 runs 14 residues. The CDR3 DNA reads TGTGCCACCAGTCCGGGACATTCGGCCGGGGAGCTGTTTTTT. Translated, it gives CATSPGHSAGELFF.

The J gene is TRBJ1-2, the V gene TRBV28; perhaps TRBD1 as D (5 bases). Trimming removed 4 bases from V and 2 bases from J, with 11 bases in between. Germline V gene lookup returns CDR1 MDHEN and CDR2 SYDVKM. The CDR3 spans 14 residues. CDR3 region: CASSWVQANYGYTF. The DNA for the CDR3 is TGTGCCAGCAGTTGGGTACAGGCGAACTATGGCTACACCTTC.

The CDR3 coding sequence is TGCGCCAGCAGAAGTACAGGGGCCGGGGAGCTGTTTTTT. Protein product: CASRSTGAGELFF. This rearrangement joins TRBV10-1 to TRBJ2-2, with 7 nucleotides matching TRBD1. CDR1 is WNHNN, CDR2 SYGVQD, per germline (reference sequence). This CDR3 has 13 amino acids. With 6 bases clipped from V and 6 bases from J, the junction kept 4 bases outside the gene matches.

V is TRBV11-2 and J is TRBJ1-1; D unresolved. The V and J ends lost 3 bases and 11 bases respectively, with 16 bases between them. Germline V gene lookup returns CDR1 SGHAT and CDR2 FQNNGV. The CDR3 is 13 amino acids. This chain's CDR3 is CASSFTIVHGAFF. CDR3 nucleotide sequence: TGTGCCAGCAGCTTTACTATAGTCCACGGGGCTTTCTTT. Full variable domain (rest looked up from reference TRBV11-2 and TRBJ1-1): EAGVAQSPRYKIIEKRQSVAFWCNPISGHATLYWYQQILGQGPKLLIQFQNNGVVDDSQLPKDRFSAERLKGVDSTLKIQPAKLEDSAVYLCASSFTIVHGAFFGQGTRLTVV.

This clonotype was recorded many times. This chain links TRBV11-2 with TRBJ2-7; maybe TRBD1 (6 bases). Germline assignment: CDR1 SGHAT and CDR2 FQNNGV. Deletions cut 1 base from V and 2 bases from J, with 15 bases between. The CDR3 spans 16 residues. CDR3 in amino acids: CASSLGVQGRPYEQYF. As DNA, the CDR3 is TGTGCCAGCAGCTTAGGAGTCCAGGGGCGGCCCTACGAGCAGTACTTC.

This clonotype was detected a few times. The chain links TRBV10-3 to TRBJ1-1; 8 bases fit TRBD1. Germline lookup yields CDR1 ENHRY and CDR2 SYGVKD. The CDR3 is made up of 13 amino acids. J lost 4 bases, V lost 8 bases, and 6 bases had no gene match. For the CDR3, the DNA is TGTGCCATCGCCGGACAGGGTAGCACTGAAGCTTTCTTT. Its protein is CAIAGQGSTEAFF.

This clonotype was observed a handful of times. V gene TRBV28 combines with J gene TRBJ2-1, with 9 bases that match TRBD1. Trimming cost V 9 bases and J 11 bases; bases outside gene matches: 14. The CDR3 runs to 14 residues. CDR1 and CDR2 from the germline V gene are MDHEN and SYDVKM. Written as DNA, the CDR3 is TGTGCCAGTCGCGGGACAGGGCCCTCAGGGAAGCAGTTCTTC. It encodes CASRGTGPSGKQFF.

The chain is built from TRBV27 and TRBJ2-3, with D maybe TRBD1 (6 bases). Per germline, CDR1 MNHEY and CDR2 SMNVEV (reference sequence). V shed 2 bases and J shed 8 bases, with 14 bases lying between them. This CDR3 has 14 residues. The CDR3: CASSLMGAPGTQYF. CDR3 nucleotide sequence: TGTGCCAGCAGTTTAATGGGGGCCCCTGGTACGCAGTATTTT.

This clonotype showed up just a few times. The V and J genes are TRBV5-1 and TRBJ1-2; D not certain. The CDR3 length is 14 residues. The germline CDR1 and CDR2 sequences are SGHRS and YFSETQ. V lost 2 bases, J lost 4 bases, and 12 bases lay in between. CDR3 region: CASSFPDPSYGYTF. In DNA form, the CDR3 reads TGCGCCAGCAGCTTCCCTGATCCTTCCTATGGCTACACCTTC.

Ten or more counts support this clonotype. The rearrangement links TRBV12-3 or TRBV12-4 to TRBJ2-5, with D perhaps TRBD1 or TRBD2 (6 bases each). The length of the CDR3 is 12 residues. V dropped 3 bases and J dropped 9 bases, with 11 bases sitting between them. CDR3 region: CASSFRGEAQYF. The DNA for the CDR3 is TGTGCCAGCAGTTTTAGGGGGGAGGCCCAGTACTTC.

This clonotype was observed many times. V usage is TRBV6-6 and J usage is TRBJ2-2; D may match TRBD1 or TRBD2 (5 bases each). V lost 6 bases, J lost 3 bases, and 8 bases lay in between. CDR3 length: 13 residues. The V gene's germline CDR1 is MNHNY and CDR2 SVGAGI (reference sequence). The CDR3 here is CASRGVDTGELFF. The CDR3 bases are TGTGCCAGCAGGGGGGTAGACACCGGGGAGCTGTTTTTT.

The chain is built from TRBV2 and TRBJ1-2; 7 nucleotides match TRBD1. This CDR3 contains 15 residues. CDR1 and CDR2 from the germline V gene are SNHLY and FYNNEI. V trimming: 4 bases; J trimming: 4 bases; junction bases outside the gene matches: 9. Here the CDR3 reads CASSGGLDRFYGYTF. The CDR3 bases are TGTGCCAGCAGTGGAGGGTTGGACAGGTTCTATGGCTACACCTTC.

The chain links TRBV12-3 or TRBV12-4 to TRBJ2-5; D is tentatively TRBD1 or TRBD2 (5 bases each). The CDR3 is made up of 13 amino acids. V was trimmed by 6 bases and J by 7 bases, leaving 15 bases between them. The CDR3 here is CASSYGDEGTQYF. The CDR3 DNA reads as TGTGCCAGCAGCTATGGGGACGAGGGGACCCAGTACTTC.

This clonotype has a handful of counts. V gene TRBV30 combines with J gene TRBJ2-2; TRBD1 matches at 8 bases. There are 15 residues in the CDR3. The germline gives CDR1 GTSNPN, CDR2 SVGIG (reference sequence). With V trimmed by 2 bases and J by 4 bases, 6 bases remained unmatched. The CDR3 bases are TGTGCCTGGAGTTCAGGGGGCCCGGCCACCGGGGAGCTGTTTTTT. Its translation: CAWSSGGPATGELFF.

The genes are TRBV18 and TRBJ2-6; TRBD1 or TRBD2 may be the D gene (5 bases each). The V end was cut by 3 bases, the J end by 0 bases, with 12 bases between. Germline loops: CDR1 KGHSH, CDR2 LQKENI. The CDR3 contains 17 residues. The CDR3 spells CASSPYPGTSGANVLTF. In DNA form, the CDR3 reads TGTGCCAGCTCACCGTATCCAGGGACCTCTGGGGCCAACGTCCTGACTTTC. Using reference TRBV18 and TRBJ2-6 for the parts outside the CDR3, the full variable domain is NAGVMQNPRHLVRRRGQEARLRCSPMKGHSHVYWYRQLPEEGLKFMVYLQKENIIDESGMPKERFSAEFPKEGPSILRIQQVVRGDSAAYFCASSPYPGTSGANVLTFGAGSRLTVL.